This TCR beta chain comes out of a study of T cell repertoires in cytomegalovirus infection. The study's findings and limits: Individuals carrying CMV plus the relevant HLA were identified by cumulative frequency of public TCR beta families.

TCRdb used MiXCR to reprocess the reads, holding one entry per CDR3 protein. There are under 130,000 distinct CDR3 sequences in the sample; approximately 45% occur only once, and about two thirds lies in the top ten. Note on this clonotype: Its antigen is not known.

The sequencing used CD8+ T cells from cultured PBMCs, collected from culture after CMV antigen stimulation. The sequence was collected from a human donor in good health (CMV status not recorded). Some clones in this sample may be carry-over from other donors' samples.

The CDR3 coding sequence is TGTGCCAGCAGTGAATTAAGCTTAGAGACCTACAATGAGCAGTTCTTC. It yields the protein CASSELSLETYNEQFF. V gene TRBV25-1 combines with J gene TRBJ2-1; no clear D. V was trimmed by 1 base and J by 2 bases, leaving 12 bases between them. In germline, CDR1 is MGHDK, CDR2 SYGVNS. The CDR3 runs to 16 residues.